Below are 12 T cell receptor beta chains sequenced from a single sample in a study of shared clonotypes between healthy human individuals. Profiling relied on immunoSEQ multiplex PCR, and the TCRdb table lists in-frame clones only, not all of them. Of roughly 510,000 clones in the sample, about 80% are singletons; the top ten hold about an eighth. The specimen sequenced was PBMCs. The receptors were sampled from a woman in her thirties or forties in good health. Some clones in this sample may be carry-over from other donors' samples.

The V call is TRBV6-5, the J call TRBJ2-1, with 8 bases identical to TRBD2. The V gene end was trimmed by 2 bases and the J gene end by 14 bases; junction bases not matched to a gene: 2. This CDR3 spans 11 amino acids. CDR1 MNHEY and CDR2 SVGAGI come from the germline V gene. The CDR3 coding sequence is TGTGCCAGCAGTTACGGGACTAGGAAGTTCTTC. Protein sequence: CASSYGTRKFF.

The chain combines TRBV29-1 with TRBJ2-7; 9 bases are shared with TRBD1. The CDR3 sequence is 12 residues long. J lost 4 bases, V lost 5 bases, and 3 bases had no gene match. Germline V lookup: CDR1 SQVTM, CDR2 ANQGSEA. CDR3 protein: CSVQQGAYEQYF. The CDR3 bases are TGCAGCGTTCAACAGGGGGCGTACGAGCAGTACTTC.

This sequence joins TRBV7-9 and TRBJ1-1; 7 bases map to TRBD1. V lost 5 bases and J lost 10; bases outside the gene matches: 13. This CDR3 has 14 amino acids. The germline V gene encodes CDR1 SEHNR and CDR2 FQNEAQ (reference sequence). CDR3 in amino acids: CASSRPQGGGVAFF. CDR3 bases: TGTGCCAGCAGCCGACCTCAGGGGGGAGGGGTAGCTTTCTTT. Full variable domain (rest looked up from reference TRBV7-9 and TRBJ1-1): DTGVSQNPRHKITKRGQNVTFRCDPISEHNRLYWYRQTLGQGPEFLTYFQNEAQLEKSRLLSDRFSAERPKGSFSTLEIQRTEQGDSAMYLCASSRPQGGGVAFFGQGTRLTVV.

V and J are TRBV28 and TRBJ2-7; 9 nucleotides align to TRBD2. This CDR3 spans 13 amino acids. With V trimmed by 7 bases and J by 2 bases, 3 bases remained unmatched. Looked up from germline, CDR1 is MDHEN and CDR2 is SYDVKM. CDR3 protein: CASTLAGPYEQYF. The CDR3 coding sequence is TGTGCCAGCACTCTAGCGGGACCCTACGAGCAGTACTTC.

The rearrangement uses TRBV15 and TRBJ2-5, with 8 bases that match TRBD2. This CDR3 spans 15 amino acids. V shed 5 bases and J 5 bases; nucleotides not matched to a gene: 10. CDR1 LNHNV and CDR2 YYDKDF come from the germline V gene (reference sequence). CDR3 nucleotide sequence: TGTGCCACCAGCTTGGATAGCGGGATGTTGGAGACCCAGTACTTC. Amino acid sequence: CATSLDSGMLETQYF.

The V call is TRBV5-1, the J call TRBJ2-2, with D perhaps matching TRBD1 or TRBD2 (5 bases each). Germline V gene sequence: CDR1 SGHRS, CDR2 YFSETQ. Trimming left V 0 bases short and J 4 bases short, with 13 bases between. This CDR3 has 16 residues. DNA for the CDR3: TGCGCCAGCAGCTTGGGGTCGGGACGGAGCACCGGGGAGCTGTTTTTT. Encoded protein: CASSLGSGRSTGELFF.

V and J are TRBV7-6 and TRBJ2-7; D might be TRBD1 or TRBD2, each matching 5 bases. The CDR3 sequence is 14 residues long. V shed 4 bases and J shed 3 bases, with 13 bases lying between them. Germline CDR1 and CDR2: SGHVS and FNYEAQ. In DNA, the CDR3 is TGTGCCAGCAGCTCTCCGGGACCACACTACGAGCAGTACTTC. It yields the protein CASSSPGPHYEQYF.

CDR3 sequence reads: CASSLGQGMGEQFF. CDR3 nucleotide sequence: TGTGCCAGCAGCTTAGGACAGGGTATGGGTGAGCAGTTCTTC. The genes are TRBV7-3 and TRBJ2-1; 8 bases align to TRBD1. This CDR3 contains 14 residues. CDR1 and CDR2 from the germline V gene are SGHTA and FQGTGA. V trimming: 2 bases; J trimming: 9 bases; junction bases outside the gene matches: 6.

About this clone itself: One end of the junction does not line up with germline, which may come from a read error. The chain is built from TRBV7-8 and TRBJ2-7, with D hard to call. Germline CDR1 is SGHVS and CDR2 is FQNEAQ. The CDR3 has 13 residues. The DNA of the CDR3 is TGTGCCAGCAGTTTAGGCGGCTCCTACGAGCAGTGCTTC. This codes for CASSLGGSYEQCF. The variable domain in full, completed from reference TRBV7-8 and TRBJ2-7, reads GAGVSQSPRYKVAKRGQDVALRCDPISGHVSLFWYQQALGQGPEFLTYFQNEAQLDKSGLPSDRFFAERPEGSVSTLKIQRTQQEDSAVYLCASSLGGSYEQCFGPGTRLTVT.

The chain recombines TRBV5-1 with TRBJ2-7; no clear D gene. V was shortened by 3 bases and J by 2 bases, with 9 bases between the two germline ends. This CDR3 is 13 amino acids long. Germline lookup yields CDR1 SGHRS and CDR2 YFSETQ. The DNA for the CDR3 is TGCGCCAGCAGCTCATCCGTTACCTACGAGCAGTACTTC. It yields the protein CASSSSVTYEQYF.

The V call is TRBV19, the J call TRBJ2-7, with 7 bases lining up with TRBD1. The CDR3 is made up of 14 amino acids. Germline V CDR1 and CDR2: LNHDA, SQIVND (reference sequence). The ends lost 5 bases at V and 2 bases at J; junction bases unmatched: 6. This CDR3 is CASSDSTGPYEQYF. The CDR3 DNA reads TGTGCCAGTAGTGACTCGACAGGGCCCTACGAGCAGTACTTC.

The genes are TRBV5-1 and TRBJ2-7; no firm D call. Germline V gene data show CDR1 as SGHRS and CDR2 as YFSETQ. The CDR3 covers 13 residues. V lost 4 bases, J lost 2 bases, and 10 bases lay in between. CDR3 sequence reads: CASSRDLPYEQYF. The CDR3 nucleotides are TGCGCCAGCAGCCGCGACCTCCCCTACGAGCAGTACTTC. The whole variable domain, filled in from reference TRBV5-1 and TRBJ2-7, reads KAGVTQTPRYLIKTRGQQVTLSCSPISGHRSVSWYQQTPGQGLQFLFEYFSETQRNKGNFPGRFSGRQFSNSRSEMNVSTLELGDSALYLCASSRDLPYEQYFGPGTRLTVT.